These 21 T cell receptor beta chains came from one sample sequenced in a study of T cell changes during pregnancy in multiple sclerosis. Profiling relied on immunoSEQ multiplex PCR, and the TCRdb table lists in-frame clones only, not all of them. This table has about 15,000 clones, around 83% appearing once. The source was CD8+ T cells from peripheral blood mononuclear cells, collected after pregnancy. Receptors originate from a female donor in good health, enrolled as a control in a pregnancy study.

The gene calls are TRBV5-5 and TRBJ2-7, with 8 bases lining up with TRBD1. The CDR3 runs 13 residues. Germline lookup yields CDR1 SGHKS and CDR2 YYEKEE (reference sequence). J was trimmed by 6 bases and V by 0 bases; bases with no gene match: 2. The CDR3 loop is CASSLGQGTEQYF. As DNA, the CDR3 is TGTGCCAGCAGCTTGGGACAGGGGACCGAGCAGTACTTC.

The chain couples TRBV19 to TRBJ2-1; 8 bases line up with TRBD2. The CDR3 loop spans 14 amino acids. The V gene end was trimmed by 5 bases and the J gene end by 7 bases; junction bases not matched to a gene: 7. Per germline, CDR1 LNHDA and CDR2 SQIVND (reference sequence). The CDR3 coding sequence is TGTGCCAGTAGTCCCGAAGCGGGAGTAAATGAGCAGTTCTTC. Residues: CASSPEAGVNEQFF.

This chain connects TRBV28 to TRBJ2-5, with 13 bases aligning to TRBD2. Germline CDR1 MDHEN, CDR2 SYDVKM. J was trimmed by 5 bases and V by 5 bases; bases with no gene match: 8. The CDR3 contains 16 residues. The DNA for the CDR3 is TGTGCCAGCAGTCTTACGGGACTAGCGGGACAGGAGACCCAGTACTTC. Protein sequence: CASSLTGLAGQETQYF.

The V call is TRBV11-2, the J call TRBJ2-7; possibly TRBD2 for D (6 bases). The length of the CDR3 is 15 residues. Germline loops: CDR1 SGHAT, CDR2 FQNNGV. V gave up 6 bases and J gave up 0 bases, with 15 bases separating them. CDR3 nucleotide sequence: TGTGCCAGCAGACCAACCGGGACTTACTCCTACGAGCAGTACTTC. Translated: CASRPTGTYSYEQYF.

The rearrangement links TRBV4-1 to TRBJ2-7; a weak D match, TRBD2 (5 bases). Germline lookup yields CDR1 MGHRA and CDR2 YSYEKL. The CDR3 runs to 17 residues. V was cut by 1 base and J by 3 bases, with 19 bases left in between. CDR3: CASSQAFQLVAFYEQYF. The CDR3 DNA sequence: TGCGCCAGCAGCCAAGCCTTCCAACTAGTGGCATTCTACGAGCAGTACTTC.

The chain links TRBV6-4 to TRBJ2-6, with D possibly TRBD2 on 7 matching bases. V shed 2 bases and J shed 3 bases, with 11 bases lying between them. The CDR3 consists of 16 residues. Germline V gene data show CDR1 as MRHNA and CDR2 as SNTAGT. This CDR3 reads CASSDAGASGANVLTF. As DNA, the CDR3 is TGTGCCAGCAGTGACGCGGGGGCCAGTGGGGCCAACGTCCTGACTTTC.

V usage is TRBV11-2 and J usage is TRBJ1-5; the match to TRBD1 covers 7 bases. The CDR3 is made up of 16 amino acids. The ends lost 5 bases at V and 3 bases at J; junction bases unmatched: 10. Germline V gene data show CDR1 as SGHAT and CDR2 as FQNNGV. CDR3 sequence: CASSKGQRTLNQPQHF. The DNA for the CDR3 is TGTGCCAGCAGCAAGGGACAGCGAACTCTCAATCAGCCCCAGCATTTT.

As DNA, the CDR3 is TGTGCCATTGGGGGGGAGGGTAGCGGGGGGTGGGGCTACAATGAGCAGTTCTTC. Amino acid sequence: CAIGGEGSGGWGYNEQFF. The rearrangement joins TRBV27 to TRBJ2-1, with TRBD2 matching over 10 bases. CDR3 length: 18 amino acids. Germline V gene lookup returns CDR1 MNHEY and CDR2 SMNVEV (reference sequence). V lost 10 bases to trimming and J lost 3 bases; unmatched junction nucleotides: 18.

By its share, this clone is medium-sized. This CDR3 is CASSEAGTSSYEQYF. CDR3 nucleotide sequence: TGTGCCAGCAGTGAAGCCGGGACTAGCTCCTACGAGCAGTACTTC. The chain recombines TRBV6-1 with TRBJ2-7; 8 bases are a match to TRBD2. V shed 0 bases, J shed 0 bases, and the junction held 1 base outside the gene matches. The CDR3 consists of 15 residues. Germline V gives CDR1 MNHNS, CDR2 SASEGT.

The chain recombines TRBV9 with TRBJ2-2; D is possibly TRBD2 (6 bases). V lost 0 bases, J lost 0 bases, and 18 bases lay in between. Germline CDR1 is SGDLS and CDR2 is YYNGEE. The CDR3 contains 19 residues. The CDR3 DNA sequence: TGTGCCAGCAGCGTAGTGCAGCGGACTATAACCGCGAACACCGGGGAGCTGTTTTTT. Residues: CASSVVQRTITANTGELFF.

The chain uses TRBV27 and TRBJ2-3; a weak D match, TRBD1 (6 bases). The V gene lost 5 bases and the J gene lost 3 bases, with 6 bases spanning the gap. The length of the CDR3 is 12 residues. Germline values: CDR1 MNHEY, CDR2 SMNVEV (reference sequence). DNA of the CDR3: TGTGCCAGCAGTAGGGGGACAGATACGCAGTATTTT. It codes for CASSRGTDTQYF.

The chain links TRBV27 to TRBJ2-3, with 9 bases that match TRBD1. The germline gives CDR1 MNHEY, CDR2 SMNVEV (reference sequence). The CDR3 covers 16 residues. Losses at the gene ends were 5 bases for V and 0 bases for J; bases not matched to a gene: 6. For the CDR3, the DNA is TGTGCCAGCAGTCTCACCGGGACAGGGAGCACAGATACGCAGTATTTT. It is translated as CASSLTGTGSTDTQYF.

The V gene is TRBV6-1, the J gene TRBJ2-7, with TRBD1 matching 8 bases. Germline V gene lookup returns CDR1 MNHNS and CDR2 SASEGT. CDR3 length: 15 residues. Trimming cost V 2 bases and J 6 bases; bases outside gene matches: 9. CDR3 DNA: TGTGCCAGCAGTGAAAAAGGCAGGGGGCCTATCGAGCAGTACTTC. It is translated as CASSEKGRGPIEQYF.

The rearrangement links TRBV2 to TRBJ2-3; the D gene is possibly TRBD2 (6 bases). Germline loops: CDR1 SNHLY, CDR2 FYNNEI. The length of the CDR3 is 16 residues. Trimming shortened V by 7 bases and J by 1 base, and 18 bases separated the two germline ends. The chain's CDR3 is CASTPRAGLRTDTQYF. The CDR3 DNA is TGTGCCAGCACCCCTCGGGCGGGACTTCGCACAGATACGCAGTATTTT.

The V call is TRBV27, the J call TRBJ1-6; TRBD1 is a possible D gene (6 bases). The CDR3 sequence is 17 residues long. Between the trimmed V and J ends, which lost 0 bases and 8 bases, there was a span of 17 bases. CDR1 is MNHEY, CDR2 SMNVEV, per germline (reference sequence). The CDR3 sequence: CASSLSGQKLTYSPLHF. In DNA form, the CDR3 reads TGTGCCAGCAGTTTATCCGGACAGAAATTGACTTATTCACCCCTCCACTTT.

The V call is TRBV18, the J call TRBJ2-5; 9 bases are a match to TRBD2. The V gene end was trimmed by 3 bases and the J gene end by 2 bases; junction bases not matched to a gene: 4. The CDR3 loop spans 15 amino acids. Germline lookup yields CDR1 KGHSH and CDR2 LQKENI. CDR3 in amino acids: CASSPPSGGQETQYF. The CDR3 bases are TGTGCCAGCTCACCCCCCAGCGGGGGGCAAGAGACCCAGTACTTC.

As to this clone: A much larger clone lies a single base off, so this may be a read error. In the same sample, other DNA sequences code for this CDR3. The chain recombines TRBV6-1 with TRBJ2-5, with 9 nucleotides matching TRBD1. Germline V CDR1 and CDR2: MNHNS, SASEGT. The ends lost 6 bases at V and 5 bases at J; junction bases unmatched: 10. This CDR3 has 15 residues. The CDR3 sequence: CASSEMVGTGETQYF. The CDR3 DNA reads TGTGCCAGCAGCGAGATGGTAGGGACAGGGGAGACCCAGTACTTC.

The rearrangement joins TRBV30 to TRBJ1-4, with D possibly TRBD1 on 5 matching bases. This CDR3 comprises 15 residues. V was pared by 8 bases and J by 3 bases, with 19 bases between. Germline V CDR1 and CDR2: GTSNPN, SVGIG (reference sequence). The CDR3 here is CAGDRGVPANEKLFF. The CDR3 coding sequence is TGTGCCGGAGACAGAGGAGTCCCCGCTAATGAAAAACTGTTTTTT.

This rearrangement joins TRBV7-3 to TRBJ2-1, with 9 bases lining up with TRBD2. Germline V gene sequence: CDR1 SGHTA, CDR2 FQGTGA. The length of the CDR3 is 15 residues. V dropped 2 bases and J dropped 2; count of bases not matched to a gene: 1. The CDR3 DNA is TGTGCCAGCAGCTTAGCTAGCGGGACCTACAATGAGCAGTTCTTC. Translation: CASSLASGTYNEQFF.

This chain links TRBV19 with TRBJ2-6, with D maybe TRBD1 (6 bases). V lost 5 bases and J lost 0, with 17 bases in between. This CDR3 has 18 amino acids. The germline V gene has CDR1 LNHDA and CDR2 SQIVND (reference sequence). The CDR3 is CASSEPGHTISGANVLTF. The CDR3, as DNA: TGTGCCAGTAGTGAACCGGGACACACCATCTCTGGGGCCAACGTCCTGACTTTC. Looking up the rest from reference TRBV19 and TRBJ2-6 gives the full variable domain: DGGITQSPKYLFRKEGQNVTLSCEQNLNHDAMYWYRQDPGQGLRLIYYSQIVNDFQKGDIAEGYSVSREKKESFPLTVTSAQKNPTAFYLCASSEPGHTISGANVLTFGAGSRLTVL.

The chain links TRBV27 to TRBJ2-7; 9 bases are a match to TRBD1. There are 15 residues in the CDR3. From germline, CDR1 is MNHEY and CDR2 SMNVEV (reference sequence). V was pared by 5 bases and J by 5 bases, with 10 bases of the junction left unmatched. CDR3: CASSARDREIHEQYF. The DNA of the CDR3 is TGTGCCAGCAGTGCCCGGGACAGGGAAATCCACGAGCAGTACTTC.